This T cell receptor beta chain was identified in a study of identical twins. In the case of this clonotype: The antigen remains unidentified.

MiXCR was run by TCRdb on the 5' RACE reads, yielding one entry per CDR3 protein. The data hold roughly 630,000 distinct CDR3 sequences, with roughly 7.1% observed a single time. Trimming left V 5 bases short and J 5 bases short, with 19 bases between. The germline gives CDR1 SEHNR, CDR2 FQNEAQ (reference sequence). CDR3 length equals 15 residues. Notes on the study in general: Monozygotic twins shared more out-of-frame TCR alpha than recombination models predicted.

This sample also belongs to another study, concerning yellow fever vaccine responses in identical twins.

The TCR comes from a woman aged 18-35 years in good health. The chain joins TRBV7-9 to TRBJ2-7; D remains ambiguous. The sample comprised PBMCs. CDR3 in amino acids: CASSARRSLGDEQYF. The CDR3 DNA reads TGTGCCAGCAGCGCCCGGCGGTCCCTAGGCGACGAGCAGTACTTC.